This T cell receptor beta chain is drawn from a study of blood T cell repertoires in COVID-19. Clones were read by immunoSEQ multiplex PCR, and TCRdb kept only the in-frame ones, dropping some. The sample has fewer than 200,000 clones, more than 65% seen once. This sequence originates from a woman aged 55-75 years with COVID-19, enrolled during active disease. Sequencing was performed on peripheral blood.

CDR3 nucleotide sequence: TGCGCCAGCAGCTTGAAGGAGAGCTCCTATAATTCACCCCTCCACTTT. Protein product: CASSLKESSYNSPLHF. V usage is TRBV5-1 and J usage is TRBJ1-6; the D is unclear. The V gene's germline CDR1 is SGHRS and CDR2 YFSETQ. Between the trimmed V and J ends, which lost 1 base and 0 bases, there was a span of 8 bases. CDR3 length equals 16 residues.